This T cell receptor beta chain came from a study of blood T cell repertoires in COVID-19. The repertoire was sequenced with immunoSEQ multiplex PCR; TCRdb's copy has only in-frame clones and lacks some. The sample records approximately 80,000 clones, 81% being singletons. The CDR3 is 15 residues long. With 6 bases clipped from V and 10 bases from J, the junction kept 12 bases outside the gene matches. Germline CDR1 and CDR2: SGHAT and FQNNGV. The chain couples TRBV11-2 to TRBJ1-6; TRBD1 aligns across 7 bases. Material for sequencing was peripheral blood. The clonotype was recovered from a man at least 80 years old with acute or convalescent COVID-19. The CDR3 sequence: CASSRDRARESPLHF. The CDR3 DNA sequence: TGTGCCAGCAGTCGAGACAGGGCCAGGGAATCACCCCTCCACTTT.